This TCR beta chain was captured in a study of PD-1 blockade in mismatch repair-deficient tumors. Profiling relied on immunoSEQ multiplex PCR, and the TCRdb table lists in-frame clones only, not all of them. The sample contains 120,000 or so clones, around nine tenths of which appear only once. CDR3 length: 15 amino acids. In germline, CDR1 is LNHDA, CDR2 SQIVND (reference sequence). Trimming removed 3 bases from V and 2 bases from J, with 14 bases in between. Points on this clone: Additional DNA sequences in this sample encode the identical CDR3.

The chain couples TRBV19 to TRBJ2-7; tentatively, D is TRBD2 (5 bases). Sequencing used peripheral blood, obtained 70 to 72 weeks after starting pembrolizumab. This clonotype originated in an adult with mismatch repair-deficient cancer. The CDR3 is CASSITGGRTYEQYF. In DNA, the CDR3 is TGTGCCAGTAGTATCACTGGAGGTCGGACCTACGAGCAGTACTTC.